Each of the 3 T cell receptor beta chains below was sequenced from the same sample in a study of blood T cell repertoires in COVID-19. Data came from immunoSEQ multiplex PCR; TCRdb stores just in-frame clones and leaves some out. This sample yields 60,000 or so clones, of which approximately 90% are seen a single time; roughly a tenth belongs to the top ten. Specimen: peripheral blood. The receptors stem from a human donor with acute or convalescent COVID-19. The donor label of this sample is uncertain.

V gene TRBV2 combines with J gene TRBJ2-3; the D gene is possibly TRBD2 (6 bases). V was trimmed by 7 bases and J by 5 bases, leaving 19 bases between them. This CDR3 spans 15 amino acids. Germline CDR1 is SNHLY and CDR2 is FYNNEI. CDR3 residues: CASTPLTRGRDTQYF. CDR3 in DNA: TGTGCCAGCACCCCCCTCACCCGGGGGAGAGATACGCAGTATTTT.

The genes are TRBV6-5 and TRBJ1-1; possible D gene TRBD1, 6 bases. CDR1 is MNHEY and CDR2 is SVGAGI in the germline V gene. V was cut by 7 bases and J by 1 base, with 13 bases left in between. This CDR3 is built from 14 residues. The CDR3 reads CASIPGTTNTEAFF. The CDR3, as DNA: TGTGCCAGCATTCCGGGGACAACGAACACTGAAGCTTTCTTT.

The chain employs TRBV3-1 (or the pseudogene TRBV3-2) and TRBJ2-1; the match to TRBD2 covers 12 bases. V trimming: 4 bases; J trimming: 4 bases; junction bases outside the gene matches: 5. Germline CDR1 and CDR2: LGHDT and YNNKEL (reference sequence). The CDR3 contains 16 residues. Here the CDR3 DNA reads TGTGCCAGCAGCCCGGGACTAGCGGGCCTTTACAATGAGCAGTTCTTC. Protein: CASSPGLAGLYNEQFF.